Presented here are 31 T cell receptor beta chains from one specimen sequenced in a study of blood T cell repertoires in COVID-19. Libraries were prepared by immunoSEQ multiplex PCR; TCRdb keeps only in-frame clonotypes and omits some of them. The sample yields 250,000 to 350,000 clones, roughly 90% seen once. Sequenced material: peripheral blood. Every receptor here comes from a woman aged 40 to 50 who had recovered from COVID-19.

The rearrangement uses TRBV9 and TRBJ1-2; tentative D call: TRBD1 (5 bases). CDR1 and CDR2 from the germline V gene are SGDLS and YYNGEE. This CDR3 comprises 14 residues. With 4 bases removed from V and 1 base from J, the gap between germline ends came to 11 bases. This CDR3 is CASSPQTVNYGYTF. The CDR3 DNA reads as TGTGCCAGCAGCCCCCAGACAGTTAACTATGGCTACACCTTC.

The chain joins TRBV19 to TRBJ2-4; TRBD1 matches 7 bases. Germline CDR1 LNHDA, CDR2 SQIVND (reference sequence). J lost 8 bases, V lost 4 bases, and 2 bases had no gene match. There are 12 residues in the CDR3. CDR3 bases: TGTGCCAGTAGTAGTACAGGGGACATTCAGTACTTC. Translated, it gives CASSSTGDIQYF.

The rearrangement uses TRBV11-3 and TRBJ2-3, with 12 bases lining up with TRBD2. CDR1 and CDR2 (germline): SGHNT, YENEEA. The V gene end was trimmed by 4 bases and the J gene end by 6 bases; junction bases not matched to a gene: 14. This CDR3 is built from 18 residues. CDR3 nucleotides: TGTGCCAGCAGCTACACCCTCCTGACTAGCGGGAGTTCGGATACGCAGTATTTT. Residues: CASSYTLLTSGSSDTQYF.

The chain employs TRBV5-4 and TRBJ2-7, with 10 bases fitting TRBD1. Per the germline V gene, CDR1 is SGHNT and CDR2 is YYREEE (reference sequence). Trimming took 4 bases from V and 5 from J; bases not matched to a gene: 12. The CDR3 is 16 residues long. CDR3 protein: CASSAPNDRGPNEQYF. DNA of the CDR3: TGTGCCAGCAGCGCACCCAACGACAGGGGGCCTAACGAGCAGTACTTC.

The rearrangement uses TRBV5-4 and TRBJ2-3; 7 bases align to TRBD1. Germline trimming cut 0 bases from V and 4 bases from J; bases unmatched to any gene: 2. CDR3 length: 14 residues. The V gene's germline CDR1 is SGHNT and CDR2 YYREEE (reference sequence). The CDR3 DNA reads as TGTGCCAGCAGCTTGGGCCAGGGGGCAGATACGCAGTATTTT. This sequence encodes CASSLGQGADTQYF.

The chain combines TRBV27 with TRBJ2-1, with TRBD2 matching 11 bases. V trimming: 5 bases; J trimming: 5 bases; junction bases outside the gene matches: 11. The CDR3 extends over 17 amino acids. Germline V CDR1 and CDR2: MNHEY, SMNVEV (reference sequence). The CDR3 DNA reads TGTGCCAGCAGTCGAGACGCTGGGACTAGCGGAAACAATGAGCAGTTCTTC. It translates to CASSRDAGTSGNNEQFF.

As DNA, the CDR3 is TGCGCCAGCAGCTTGACGGCTAGCGGGAGTCATCTGTATGAGCAGTTCTTC. It yields the protein CASSLTASGSHLYEQFF. The chain employs TRBV5-1 and TRBJ2-1; 10 nucleotides agree with TRBD2. V dropped 1 base and J dropped 8; count of bases not matched to a gene: 12. CDR3 length equals 17 residues. Per germline, CDR1 SGHRS and CDR2 YFSETQ.

Here the CDR3 DNA reads TGTGCCTGGGGGGGACTAGCGGGAGGAAATGAGCAGTTCTTC. Its translation is CAWGGLAGGNEQFF. V and J are TRBV30 and TRBJ2-1; TRBD2 aligns across 15 bases. Germline trimming cut 5 bases from V and 7 bases from J; bases unmatched to any gene: 3. This CDR3 has 14 residues. Germline V lookup: CDR1 GTSNPN, CDR2 SVGIG (reference sequence).

The rearrangement joins TRBV19 to TRBJ1-4; the D is unclear. There are 15 residues in the CDR3. The germline V gene encodes CDR1 LNHDA and CDR2 SQIVND (reference sequence). Trimming removed 4 bases from V and 9 bases from J, with 18 bases in between. The CDR3 loop is CASSTGGSKDKKLFF. The CDR3, as DNA: TGTGCCAGTAGTACGGGAGGCTCCAAGGATAAAAAACTGTTTTTT.

This clone has a handful of counts. The V and J genes are TRBV19 and TRBJ2-1, with 11 positions matching TRBD2. The junction had 5 bases not matched to a gene; V was cut back by 1 base and J by 9 bases. There are 15 residues in the CDR3. Germline V gene data show CDR1 as LNHDA and CDR2 as SQIVND (reference sequence). This CDR3 reads CASSIGLAGGAEQFF. The CDR3 DNA reads TGTGCCAGTAGTATAGGGCTAGCGGGAGGTGCTGAGCAGTTCTTC.

This clone was observed a single time. In DNA form, the CDR3 reads TGTGCCACCAGCAGAGGGCCCTGGGAGGGAGATTGGCATTTT. As protein: CATSRGPWEGDWHF. V usage is TRBV15 and J usage is TRBJ1-5; the D is unclear. CDR1 LNHNV and CDR2 YYDKDF come from the germline V gene (reference sequence). V was trimmed by 1 base and J by 15 bases, leaving 19 bases between them. The CDR3 totals 14 residues.

The V and J genes are TRBV28 and TRBJ1-1; the D gene is possibly TRBD1 (6 bases). Germline CDR1 and CDR2: MDHEN and SYDVKM. The CDR3 covers 12 residues. V was trimmed by 4 bases and J by 10 bases, leaving 13 bases between them. The CDR3 region has the DNA TGTGCCAGCAGTTCTCAGGGGCGGGCAGCTTTCTTT. As protein: CASSSQGRAAFF.

This chain links TRBV7-2 with TRBJ2-7; D is perhaps TRBD2 (5 bases). CDR1 and CDR2 (germline): SGHTA, FQGNSA. This CDR3 spans 15 amino acids. V gave up 0 bases and J gave up 0 bases, with 9 bases separating them. The CDR3 region has the DNA TGTGCCAGCAGCTTAGCCCCGGGATACTCCTACGAGCAGTACTTC. Translation: CASSLAPGYSYEQYF.

The chain couples TRBV2 to TRBJ2-3; 8 nucleotides align to TRBD1. The CDR3 is 21 residues long. Germline CDR1 and CDR2: SNHLY and FYNNEI. Trimming removed 3 bases from V and 0 bases from J; junction bases left unmatched: 20. CDR3 sequence (DNA): TGTGCCAGCAGTGACCCGCGGGACAGGTTTAAAGGAGAGTCAAGCACAGATACGCAGTATTTT. It codes for CASSDPRDRFKGESSTDTQYF.

V gene TRBV4-1 combines with J gene TRBJ2-7; 13 bases agree with TRBD2. In germline, CDR1 is MGHRA, CDR2 YSYEKL. V gave up 4 bases and J gave up 6 bases; unmatched junction bases: 9. This CDR3 is built from 16 residues. The chain's CDR3 is CASSRQTSGRGGEQYF. The CDR3 DNA sequence: TGCGCCAGCAGCCGCCAAACTAGCGGGAGGGGAGGCGAGCAGTACTTC.

The genes are TRBV12-3 or TRBV12-4 and TRBJ2-2; 10 nucleotides line up with TRBD1. The CDR3 runs to 13 residues. V shed 6 bases and J 6 bases; nucleotides not matched to a gene: 1. The CDR3 sequence: CASRGTGAGELFF. The CDR3 bases are TGTGCCAGCAGGGGGACAGGGGCCGGGGAGCTGTTTTTT.

This clone has only one observation. The gene calls are TRBV7-3 and TRBJ2-3, with TRBD2 matching over 9 bases. With V trimmed by 6 bases and J by 4 bases, 11 bases remained unmatched. Germline V gene lookup returns CDR1 SGHTA and CDR2 FQGTGA. This CDR3 spans 16 amino acids. The CDR3 protein is CASSNPLAGGADTQYF. The CDR3 DNA sequence: TGTGCCAGCAGTAATCCACTAGCGGGTGGAGCAGATACGCAGTATTTT.

This chain links TRBV27 with TRBJ2-1, with 9 bases identical to TRBD2. Germline lookup yields CDR1 MNHEY and CDR2 SMNVEV (reference sequence). The CDR3 totals 16 residues. After removal of 5 bases from V and 10 bases from J, the junction contained 15 bases not matched to a gene. CDR3 nucleotides: TGTGCCAGCAGTATCAGGGGGGCGGGAGGGCCTGAGGAGCAGTTCTTC. As protein: CASSIRGAGGPEEQFF.

The CDR3 coding sequence is TGTGCCAGCAGTGACCCTACCACTTCTGGAAACACCATATATTTT. Translation: CASSDPTTSGNTIYF. V is TRBV25-1 and J is TRBJ1-3; no definite D call. The V gene's germline CDR1 is MGHDK and CDR2 SYGVNS. V shed 3 bases and J shed 1 base, with 10 bases lying between them. This CDR3 region has 15 residues.

The chain is built from TRBV24-1 and TRBJ2-2; weak D call: TRBD1 (6 bases). Trimming shortened V by 3 bases and J by 4 bases, and 14 bases separated the two germline ends. Germline assignment: CDR1 KGHDR and CDR2 SFDVKD. This CDR3 is 16 amino acids long. CDR3 coding DNA: TGTGCCACCAGTGATGGTCAGGGGATGGGCACCGGGGAGCTGTTTTTT. Translated: CATSDGQGMGTGELFF.

The V and J genes are TRBV7-3 and TRBJ2-1; the D gene is possibly TRBD2 (5 bases). With 0 bases removed from V and 0 bases from J, the gap between germline ends came to 15 bases. The length of the CDR3 is 18 residues. In germline, CDR1 is SGHTA, CDR2 FQGTGA. CDR3 DNA: TGTGCCAGCAGCTTAACACCCGTGGCGGGTCGCTCCTACAATGAGCAGTTCTTC. Translated: CASSLTPVAGRSYNEQFF.

The V gene is TRBV5-5, the J gene TRBJ2-7, with 9 bases fitting TRBD2. This CDR3 spans 15 amino acids. V gave up 0 bases and J gave up 2 bases; unmatched junction bases: 3. Germline V gene data show CDR1 as SGHKS and CDR2 as YYEKEE (reference sequence). The CDR3 nucleotides read TGTGCCAGCAGCTTGGAGCGGGAGGTCACCTACGAGCAGTACTTC. Its translation: CASSLEREVTYEQYF.

The V and J genes are TRBV11-2 and TRBJ2-7; tentative D call: TRBD1 (6 bases). V was clipped by 5 bases and J by 2 bases, with 10 bases between them. CDR1 and CDR2 (germline): SGHAT, FQNNGV. This CDR3 has 13 amino acids. This CDR3 reads CASSTGSTYEQYF. In nucleotides, the CDR3 is TGTGCCAGCAGCACAGGGAGTACCTACGAGCAGTACTTC.

The V call is TRBV15, the J call TRBJ1-2; D is unresolved. CDR1 LNHNV and CDR2 YYDKDF come from the germline V gene (reference sequence). The CDR3 runs to 15 residues. Trimming took 2 bases from V and 6 from J, leaving 16 bases between them. CDR3 in amino acids: CATSRTYMLDDGYTF. The CDR3 coding sequence is TGTGCCACCAGCAGAACTTATATGCTAGACGATGGCTACACCTTC.

The chain links TRBV28 to TRBJ2-3; D unresolved. This CDR3 is 17 amino acids long. V was clipped by 7 bases and J by 0 bases, with 20 bases between them. Germline V gene sequence: CDR1 MDHEN, CDR2 SYDVKM. The CDR3 spells CASTSPPLVGSTDTQYF. Written as DNA, the CDR3 is TGTGCCAGCACCTCACCCCCCCTAGTCGGTAGCACAGATACGCAGTATTTT.

The rearrangement joins TRBV21-1 to TRBJ1-5; the table's TRBD1 call for D was not verified on the DNA. TRBV21-1 has pseudogene status. There are 16 residues in the CDR3. CDR3 sequence reads: CASSKYRGYSNQPQHF. In nucleotides, the CDR3 is TGTGCCAGCAGCAAGTACAGGGGATATAGCAATCAGCCCCAGCATTTT.

This chain connects TRBV7-3 to TRBJ2-1; TRBD1 agrees at 12 bases. From germline, CDR1 is SGHTA and CDR2 FQGTGA. The CDR3 length is 15 residues. J was trimmed by 8 bases and V by 4 bases; bases with no gene match: 6. The CDR3 is CASSSTGTGGHEQFF. CDR3 sequence (DNA): TGTGCCAGCAGCTCAACCGGGACAGGGGGCCATGAGCAGTTCTTC.

The chain uses TRBV21-1 and TRBJ2-5; the table calls TRBD2, which could not be checked here. TRBV21-1 is labeled a pseudogene. This CDR3 contains 18 residues. The CDR3 DNA sequence: TGTGCCAGCAGCGGGGTCGTAAGTGCTAGCGGAGACCAAGAGACCCAGTACTTC. This sequence encodes CASSGVVSASGDQETQYF.

V is TRBV3-1 (or the pseudogene TRBV3-2) and J is TRBJ1-5; no clear D. This CDR3 is 13 amino acids long. Trimming cost V 6 bases and J 4 bases, with 10 bases left between them. CDR1 is LGHDT, CDR2 YNNKEL, per germline (reference sequence). The DNA of the CDR3 is TGTGCCAGCAGTTGGCGGGTTAATCAGCCCCAGCATTTT. Residues: CASSWRVNQPQHF.

This clone was seen a few times. The J gene is TRBJ2-1, the V gene TRBV21-1; the DNA was not used to check the table's D call, TRBD1. TRBV21-1 is labeled a pseudogene. The CDR3 extends over 16 amino acids. The CDR3 region is CASSLSTGQVGNEQFF. DNA of the CDR3: TGTGCCAGCAGCTTATCGACAGGGCAGGTTGGCAATGAGCAGTTCTTC.

The chain is built from TRBV28 and TRBJ2-7; perhaps TRBD1 as D (7 bases). Trimming took off 5 bases at V and 5 bases at J, with 13 bases between the two ends. The CDR3 runs 13 residues. Germline V gene sequence: CDR1 MDHEN, CDR2 SYDVKM. In DNA, the CDR3 is TGTGCCAGCAGTGGAGGGGGCATCAACGAGCAGTACTTC. Its translation is CASSGGGINEQYF.